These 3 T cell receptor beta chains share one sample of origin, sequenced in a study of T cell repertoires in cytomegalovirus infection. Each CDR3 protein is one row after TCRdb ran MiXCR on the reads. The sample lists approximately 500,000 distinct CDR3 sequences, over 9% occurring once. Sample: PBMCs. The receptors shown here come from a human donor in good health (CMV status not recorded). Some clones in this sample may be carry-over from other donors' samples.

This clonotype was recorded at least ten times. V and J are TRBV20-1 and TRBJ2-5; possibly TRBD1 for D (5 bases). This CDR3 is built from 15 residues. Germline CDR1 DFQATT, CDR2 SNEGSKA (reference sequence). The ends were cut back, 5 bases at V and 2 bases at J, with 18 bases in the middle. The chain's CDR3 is CSALSPEQGQETQYF. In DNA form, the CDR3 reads TGCAGTGCTTTGTCTCCGGAGCAGGGACAAGAGACCCAGTACTTC.

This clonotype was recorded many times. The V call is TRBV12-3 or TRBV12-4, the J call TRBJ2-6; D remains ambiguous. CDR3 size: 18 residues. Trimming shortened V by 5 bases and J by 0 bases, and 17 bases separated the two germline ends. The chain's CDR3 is CASSLRQGSYSGANVLTF. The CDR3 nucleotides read TGTGCCAGCAGTCTCCGACAAGGCTCTTACTCTGGGGCCAACGTCCTGACTTTC.

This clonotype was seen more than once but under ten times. The CDR3 loop is CASSFRTRAKNIQYF. The CDR3, as DNA: TGTGCCAGCAGTTTTAGGACCCGGGCCAAAAACATTCAGTACTTC. The chain recombines TRBV28 with TRBJ2-4; no definite D call. Trimming shortened V by 3 bases and J by 1 base, and 10 bases separated the two germline ends. This CDR3 spans 15 amino acids. CDR1 and CDR2 from the germline V gene are MDHEN and SYDVKM.